The 23 T cell receptor beta chains below come from one sample, sequenced in a study of blood T cell repertoires in COVID-19. The repertoire was sequenced with immunoSEQ multiplex PCR; TCRdb's copy has only in-frame clones and lacks some. The data show 400,000 to 450,000 clones, more than 80% seen once. Specimen: peripheral blood. These receptors were obtained from a woman in her thirties with active or convalescent COVID-19.

This chain joins TRBV5-1 and TRBJ1-4; D possibly corresponds to TRBD1 (5 bases). This CDR3 is built from 15 residues. Trimming removed 1 base at V and 3 bases at J, with 10 bases between. Germline V lookup: CDR1 SGHRS, CDR2 YFSETQ. The CDR3 DNA reads as TGCGCCAGCAGCTTGTTCGGGGGATCTAATGAAAAACTGTTTTTT. It codes for CASSLFGGSNEKLFF.

This clone was seen a single time. V usage is TRBV5-1 and J usage is TRBJ1-2; TRBD1 agrees at 8 bases. The ends lost 4 bases at V and 7 bases at J; junction bases unmatched: 9. The germline CDR1 and CDR2 sequences are SGHRS and YFSETQ. The CDR3 loop spans 14 amino acids. CDR3: CASSMEGQAAGYTF. For the CDR3, the DNA is TGCGCCAGCAGCATGGAGGGACAGGCTGCTGGCTACACCTTC.

The chain recombines TRBV15 with TRBJ1-4; D remains unclear. CDR3 length: 13 residues. Germline V gives CDR1 LNHNV, CDR2 YYDKDF (reference sequence). Trimming stripped 1 base from V and 8 bases from J, with 8 bases between. The CDR3 protein is CATSRATGEKLFF. The CDR3 region has the DNA TGTGCCACCAGCAGAGCTACGGGAGAAAAACTGTTTTTT.

The chain has TRBV25-1 and TRBJ2-3, with 10 nucleotides matching TRBD2. The junction had 7 bases not matched to a gene; V was cut back by 3 bases and J by 4 bases. The CDR3 is made up of 16 amino acids. The V gene's germline CDR1 is MGHDK and CDR2 SYGVNS. CDR3 bases: TGTGCCAGCAGTGACTTAAGCGGGAGGGTGTCAGATACGCAGTATTTT. It encodes CASSDLSGRVSDTQYF. The full variable domain, its missing parts supplied by reference TRBV25-1 and TRBJ2-3, is EADIYQTPRYLVIGTGKKITLECSQTMGHDKMYWYQQDPGMELHLIHYSYGVNSTEKGDLSSESTVSRIRTEHFPLTLESARPSHTSQYLCASSDLSGRVSDTQYFGPGTRLTVL.

This clone has just one count. The chain employs TRBV12-5 and TRBJ1-1; TRBD1 aligns across 7 bases. CDR1 is LGHNT and CDR2 is FRNRAP in the germline V gene. The CDR3 length is 16 residues. The trim removed 2 bases at V and 0 bases at J, leaving 6 bases unmatched. CDR3 sequence reads: CASGLIRDRVNTEAFF. The CDR3 DNA sequence: TGTGCTAGTGGTTTGATACGCGACAGGGTGAACACTGAAGCTTTCTTT.

The gene calls are TRBV10-3 and TRBJ1-1; D remains unclear. The CDR3 has 13 residues. V lost 10 bases and J 1 base, leaving 13 bases between the germline ends. Germline loops: CDR1 ENHRY, CDR2 SYGVKD. The CDR3 region is CATKDGENTEAFF. As DNA, the CDR3 is TGTGCCACCAAGGACGGGGAGAACACTGAAGCTTTCTTT.

The V and J genes are TRBV14 and TRBJ1-2; 9 positions match TRBD1. V lost 5 bases, J lost 7 bases, and 14 bases stayed unmatched. Per germline, CDR1 SGHDN and CDR2 FVKESK. This CDR3 contains 16 residues. CDR3 sequence (DNA): TGTGCCAGCAGCTTTCAACAGGGACAGGGCCCAGGTGGCTACACCTTC. Translating it yields CASSFQQGQGPGGYTF.

The chain combines TRBV7-8 with TRBJ2-2; a possible D gene is TRBD2 (5 bases). The V end was cut by 5 bases, the J end by 7 bases, with 11 bases between. This CDR3 region has 13 residues. Germline CDR1 reads SGHVS; CDR2 reads FQNEAQ. The CDR3 region has the DNA TGTGCCAGCAGCCGGGGTCCGGGCGGGGAGCTGTTTTTT. The encoded protein is CASSRGPGGELFF.

The chain has TRBV30 and TRBJ1-1; weak D call: TRBD1 (5 bases). The germline CDR1 and CDR2 sequences are GTSNPN and SVGIG (reference sequence). Trimming left V 4 bases short and J 5 bases short, with 8 bases between. The length of the CDR3 is 11 residues. This CDR3 reads CAWMKGTEAFF. The CDR3 DNA sequence: TGTGCCTGGATGAAGGGGACTGAAGCTTTCTTT.

The chain carries TRBV23-1 and TRBJ2-2; 7 bases agree with TRBD2. TRBV23-1 is known as an ORF, though its function is uncertain. V lost 2 bases to trimming and J lost 4 bases; unmatched junction nucleotides: 10. The CDR3 covers 17 residues. The CDR3 here is CASSQPRGAGTTGELFF. The CDR3 DNA is TGCGCCAGCAGTCAACCAAGGGGAGCGGGGACCACCGGGGAGCTGTTTTTT.

The chain has TRBV27 and TRBJ2-1; 8 bases line up with TRBD2. CDR1 MNHEY and CDR2 SMNVEV come from the germline V gene (reference sequence). This CDR3 has 16 residues. V lost 0 bases and J lost 9; bases outside the gene matches: 10. The DNA of the CDR3 is TGTGCCAGCAGTTTATCAGCGGGAGTAGTGCTCAGTGAGCAGTTCTTC. It is translated as CASSLSAGVVLSEQFF.

The chain carries TRBV24-1 and TRBJ2-3, with D tentatively TRBD1 (6 bases). The V gene's germline CDR1 is KGHDR and CDR2 SFDVKD. The CDR3 sequence is 14 residues long. V was clipped by 3 bases and J by 4 bases, with 10 bases between them. The CDR3 region is CATSDPRGSDTQYF. Written as DNA, the CDR3 is TGTGCCACCAGTGATCCCAGGGGTTCAGATACGCAGTATTTT.

This clone was seen a handful of times. V usage is TRBV30 and J usage is TRBJ1-1; 10 positions match TRBD1. The CDR3 runs 13 residues. CDR1 GTSNPN and CDR2 SVGIG come from the germline V gene (reference sequence). This CDR3 is CAQTGGLYTEAFF. The CDR3 DNA sequence: TGTGCGCAGACAGGGGGCTTGTACACTGAAGCTTTCTTT.

V usage is TRBV7-9 and J usage is TRBJ2-1, with D possibly being TRBD1 (5 bases). CDR3 size: 14 residues. Germline CDR1 SEHNR, CDR2 FQNEAQ (reference sequence). The V gene lost 2 bases and the J gene lost 2 bases, with 7 bases spanning the gap. CDR3 nucleotide sequence: TGTGCCAGCAGCTTACAACAGGCCTACAATGAGCAGTTCTTC. It encodes CASSLQQAYNEQFF.

The chain combines TRBV6-5 with TRBJ2-5; a weak D match, TRBD2 (6 bases). Trimming removed 2 bases at V and 5 bases at J, with 12 bases between. The CDR3 consists of 14 residues. Per the germline V gene, CDR1 is MNHEY and CDR2 is SVGAGI. In DNA, the CDR3 is TGTGCCAGCAGTTACGCTAGCGTTACTGAGACCCAGTACTTC. Translating gives CASSYASVTETQYF.

The rearrangement links TRBV27 to TRBJ1-2; tentative D call: TRBD1 (6 bases). The CDR3 length is 14 residues. Germline V gene sequence: CDR1 MNHEY, CDR2 SMNVEV (reference sequence). With 3 bases removed from V and 3 bases from J, the gap between germline ends came to 11 bases. CDR3: CASSLGTFDYGYTF. The CDR3 nucleotides read TGTGCCAGCAGTTTGGGGACATTCGACTATGGCTACACCTTC.

This clone was seen once. CDR3: CASSQDGTGAEKLFF. The CDR3 region has the DNA TGTGCCAGCAGCCAAGACGGGACAGGGGCTGAAAAACTGTTTTTT. The chain recombines TRBV3-1 (or the pseudogene TRBV3-2) with TRBJ1-4; 10 positions match TRBD1. The CDR3 runs 15 residues. The V segment lost 0 bases and the J segment 7 bases; nucleotides outside the gene matches: 2. The germline CDR1 and CDR2 sequences are LGHDT and YNNKEL (reference sequence).

This chain connects TRBV3-1 (or the pseudogene TRBV3-2) to TRBJ2-6, with 7 positions matching TRBD1. The ends lost 3 bases at V and 0 bases at J; junction bases unmatched: 5. The germline gives CDR1 LGHDT, CDR2 YNNKEL (reference sequence). The CDR3 extends over 17 amino acids. The CDR3 is CASSQGQRSSGANVLTF. The CDR3 coding sequence is TGTGCCAGCAGCCAGGGACAGCGCAGCTCTGGGGCCAACGTCCTGACTTTC.

The chain is built from TRBV5-1 and TRBJ1-2; D remains ambiguous. Germline V gene data show CDR1 as SGHRS and CDR2 as YFSETQ. V was trimmed by 4 bases and J by 2 bases, leaving 24 bases between them. The CDR3 is 18 residues long. CDR3 sequence: CASSPYASQSAGNYGYTF. The DNA for the CDR3 is TGCGCCAGCAGCCCCTACGCGTCCCAAAGTGCCGGGAACTATGGCTACACCTTC. Full variable domain (outside the CDR3, taken from reference TRBV5-1 and TRBJ1-2): KAGVTQTPRYLIKTRGQQVTLSCSPISGHRSVSWYQQTPGQGLQFLFEYFSETQRNKGNFPGRFSGRQFSNSRSEMNVSTLELGDSALYLCASSPYASQSAGNYGYTFGSGTRLTVV.

The V and J genes are TRBV28 and TRBJ1-1; tentative D call: TRBD1 (6 bases). CDR3 length equals 13 residues. V was trimmed by 3 bases and J by 12 bases, leaving 17 bases between them. Germline assignment: CDR1 MDHEN and CDR2 SYDVKM. CDR3 loop: CASSFRRGLVTFF. CDR3 coding DNA: TGTGCCAGCAGTTTTAGGCGGGGGCTGGTAACTTTCTTT.

The rearrangement links TRBV12-3 or TRBV12-4 to TRBJ2-5; 7 nucleotides match TRBD2. V was clipped by 2 bases and J by 5 bases; unmatched bases: 2. There are 13 residues in the CDR3. This CDR3 reads CASSLSGGETQYF. The DNA of the CDR3 is TGTGCCAGCAGTTTATCCGGGGGGGAGACCCAGTACTTC.

This rearrangement joins TRBV3-1 (or the pseudogene TRBV3-2) to TRBJ2-3; the match to TRBD1 covers 9 bases. Germline V gene data show CDR1 as LGHDT and CDR2 as YNNKEL (reference sequence). The CDR3 sequence is 15 residues long. The junction had 7 bases not matched to a gene; V was cut back by 6 bases and J by 3 bases. The DNA of the CDR3 is TGTGCCAGCAGGGGGGGACAGGGTCGTACAGATACGCAGTATTTT. Its protein product is CASRGGQGRTDTQYF.

The CDR3 spells CASSQTGTSGRNEQFF. The CDR3 DNA reads as TGTGCCAGCAGCCAAACCGGGACTAGCGGGAGGAATGAGCAGTTCTTC. The gene calls are TRBV5-5 and TRBJ2-1; 15 bases are shared with TRBD2. Trimming at V came to 4 bases and at J to 7 bases, leaving 6 bases not matched to a gene. CDR1 is SGHKS, CDR2 YYEKEE, per germline (reference sequence). CDR3 size: 16 residues.